Each of the 30 T cell receptor beta chains below was sequenced from the same sample in a study of beta chain features in type 1 diabetes. Isolated RNA was reverse transcribed in full, so expressed TCRB transcripts were sequenced. The assay was immunoSEQ multiplex PCR, and TCRdb's table has in-frame clones only and misses some. This table has fewer than 15,000 clones, about 49% appearing once. The specimen was stem cell memory CD4+ T cells from blood. These receptors were collected from a man aged 18 to 30 in good health.

This clone was counted a single time. V and J are TRBV6-5 and TRBJ2-7, with 12 bases identical to TRBD1. The V gene's germline CDR1 is MNHEY and CDR2 SVGAGI. J was trimmed by 4 bases and V by 4 bases; bases with no gene match: 2. This CDR3 comprises 14 residues. The CDR3 DNA is TGTGCCAGCAGTTGGGACAGGGGGCAATACGAGCAGTACTTC. Translating gives CASSWDRGQYEQYF.

This clone was recorded a few times. This CDR3 reads CASSPGNTEAFF. CDR3 nucleotides: TGTGCCAGCTCACCCGGGAATACTGAAGCTTTCTTT. The chain is built from TRBV18 and TRBJ1-1, with D uncertain. Germline CDR1 reads KGHSH; CDR2 reads LQKENI. Trimming took 3 bases from V and 5 from J, leaving 7 bases between them. CDR3 length equals 12 residues.

This clone was seen once. The genes are TRBV6-1 and TRBJ1-2; 7 bases agree with TRBD1. The CDR3 runs to 16 residues. Germline values: CDR1 MNHNS, CDR2 SASEGT. Losses at the gene ends were 2 bases for V and 1 base for J; bases not matched to a gene: 7. CDR3 in amino acids: CASSEPKPGGNYGYTF. The CDR3 coding sequence is TGTGCCAGCAGTGAACCAAAACCAGGGGGTAACTATGGCTACACCTTC.

This clone was seen a few times. V and J are TRBV18 and TRBJ1-6; a possible D gene is TRBD1 (6 bases). In germline, CDR1 is KGHSH, CDR2 LQKENI. The CDR3 has 15 residues. Between the trimmed V and J ends, which lost 5 bases and 7 bases, there was a span of 15 bases. CDR3 DNA sequence: TGTGCCAGCTCATCCGGACAGACATTAAATTCACCCCTCCACTTT. Protein product: CASSSGQTLNSPLHF.

V gene TRBV7-2 combines with J gene TRBJ2-1, with TRBD2 as a possible D gene (7 bases). The germline V and J ends were trimmed by 2 bases and 7 bases, with 15 bases remaining between them. The V gene's germline CDR1 is SGHTA and CDR2 FQGNSA. CDR3 size: 15 residues. The CDR3 nucleotides read TGTGCCAGCAGCTTATTAGGGGGGGCCCAGAATGAGCAGTTCTTC. Translating it yields CASSLLGGAQNEQFF. Variable domain in full (rest from reference TRBV7-2 and TRBJ2-1): GAGVSQSPSNKVTEKGKDVELRCDPISGHTALYWYRQSLGQGLEFLIYFQGNSAPDKSGLPSDRFSAERTGGSVSTLTIQRTQQEDSAVYLCASSLLGGAQNEQFFGPGTRLTVL.

The genes are TRBV4-3 and TRBJ2-3; tentative D call: TRBD1 (6 bases). This CDR3 is 15 amino acids long. Germline V gives CDR1 LGHNA, CDR2 YSLEER. V was cut by 3 bases and J by 1 base, with 11 bases left in between. The CDR3 nucleotides are TGCGCCAGCAGCCACGGACAGTATCGCACAGATACGCAGTATTTT. It translates to CASSHGQYRTDTQYF.

This clone was counted between two and nine times. DNA for the CDR3: TGTGCCAGCAGTTTAAGGGGGACAGGGGCACGGGAGCAGTTCTTC. This encodes CASSLRGTGAREQFF. The chain employs TRBV28 and TRBJ2-1, with 10 bases aligning to TRBD1. The CDR3 covers 15 residues. The germline gives CDR1 MDHEN, CDR2 SYDVKM. V dropped 2 bases and J dropped 10; count of bases not matched to a gene: 8.

Only a few counts were recorded for this clone. J is TRBJ1-6 and V is TRBV19; 7 bases agree with TRBD1. The CDR3 sequence is 14 residues long. With 10 bases clipped from V and 8 bases from J, the junction kept 11 bases outside the gene matches. Looked up from germline, CDR1 is LNHDA and CDR2 is SQIVND (reference sequence). CDR3 residues: CATDSRGGDSPLHF. For the CDR3, the DNA is TGTGCCACCGACTCGAGAGGGGGCGATTCACCCCTCCACTTT.

The J gene is TRBJ2-7, the V gene TRBV7-8; D is perhaps TRBD2 (6 bases). The CDR3 loop spans 15 amino acids. CDR1 is SGHVS, CDR2 FQNEAQ, per germline. Between the trimmed V and J ends, which lost 7 bases and 2 bases, there was a span of 18 bases. CDR3 in amino acids: CASTTWEAAPYEQYF. In DNA form, the CDR3 reads TGTGCCAGCACAACTTGGGAGGCAGCCCCCTACGAGCAGTACTTC.

This clone is categorized as medium-sized (0.01 to 0.1%). The J gene is TRBJ1-2, the V gene TRBV5-1; D is unresolved. CDR1 SGHRS and CDR2 YFSETQ come from the germline V gene. The CDR3 consists of 14 residues. The V end was cut by 0 bases, the J end by 4 bases, with 10 bases between. CDR3 in DNA: TGCGCCAGCAGCTTGGACTTTGAGAGCTATGGCTACACCTTC. This translates into CASSLDFESYGYTF.

This clone was seen a few times. The chain is built from TRBV7-2 and TRBJ1-5, with 7 bases identical to TRBD1. Germline values: CDR1 SGHTA, CDR2 FQGNSA. The CDR3 is 15 amino acids. V trimming: 5 bases; J trimming: 3 bases; junction bases outside the gene matches: 7. The CDR3 spells CASSPPGTDNQPQHF. The DNA for the CDR3 is TGTGCCAGCAGCCCCCCCGGGACAGACAATCAGCCCCAGCATTTT.

The chain couples TRBV19 to TRBJ1-5, with 8 bases fitting TRBD1. This CDR3 is 18 amino acids long. The germline CDR1 and CDR2 sequences are LNHDA and SQIVND (reference sequence). Germline trimming cut 5 bases from V and 0 bases from J; bases unmatched to any gene: 12. CDR3 coding DNA: TGTGCCAGTAGTCCCCGGACAGGGCTCGGGAATAGCAATCAGCCCCAGCATTTT. Its translation is CASSPRTGLGNSNQPQHF.

This clone was observed once. This chain uses TRBV7-8 with TRBJ1-5, with 9 bases lining up with TRBD1. Germline loops: CDR1 SGHVS, CDR2 FQNEAQ. CDR3 size: 17 residues. The V gene end was trimmed by 5 bases and the J gene end by 4 bases; junction bases not matched to a gene: 12. In DNA, the CDR3 is TGTGCCAGCAGCCGTTATGGGGACAGGGTGTTGAATCAGCCCCAGCATTTT. It yields the protein CASSRYGDRVLNQPQHF.

The chain uses TRBV6-1 and TRBJ2-5; 7 bases fit TRBD2. The germline V gene has CDR1 MNHNS and CDR2 SASEGT. This CDR3 region has 15 residues. V dropped 9 bases and J dropped 5; count of bases not matched to a gene: 15. The CDR3 bases are TGTGCCAGTTACCTGGGAGGGGCGATCGGGGAGACCCAGTACTTC. It translates to CASYLGGAIGETQYF.

By share, this clone counts as medium-sized. This rearrangement joins TRBV18 to TRBJ2-7; D is perhaps TRBD2 (6 bases). This CDR3 is built from 14 residues. Per the germline V gene, CDR1 is KGHSH and CDR2 is LQKENI. Trimming shortened V by 6 bases and J by 4 bases, and 16 bases separated the two germline ends. The CDR3 region is CASSPRTGLYEQYF. The CDR3 nucleotides read TGTGCCAGCTCGCCTAGGACGGGACTTTACGAGCAGTACTTC.

V gene TRBV5-8 combines with J gene TRBJ2-1; TRBD1 might be the D (5 bases). The ends were cut back, 4 bases at V and 7 bases at J, with 12 bases in the middle. The CDR3 length is 13 residues. CDR1 is SGHTS and CDR2 is YDEGEE in the germline V gene. The CDR3 loop reads CASSKTVGNEQFF. CDR3 coding DNA: TGTGCCAGCAGCAAGACAGTCGGGAATGAGCAGTTCTTC.

This sequence joins TRBV6-5 and TRBJ2-7; possibly TRBD2 for D (6 bases). CDR1 and CDR2 (germline): MNHEY, SVGAGI. V was clipped by 3 bases and J by 3 bases, with 12 bases between them. CDR3 size: 14 residues. The CDR3, as DNA: TGTGCCAGCAGTTATACCGGGGGTATCTACGAGCAGTACTTC. The encoded protein is CASSYTGGIYEQYF.

The rearrangement links TRBV11-2 to TRBJ2-3; D remains ambiguous. Trimming cost V 6 bases and J 1 base, with 8 bases left between them. This CDR3 is 13 amino acids long. Germline V gene lookup returns CDR1 SGHAT and CDR2 FQNNGV. CDR3 loop: CASRESGTDTQYF. CDR3 nucleotide sequence: TGTGCCAGCAGGGAGTCCGGCACAGATACGCAGTATTTT.

This clone was seen only a few times. The genes are TRBV7-9 and TRBJ2-5, with 7 bases lining up with TRBD1. Germline V gene data show CDR1 as SEHNR and CDR2 as FQNEAQ (reference sequence). Trimming cost V 1 base and J 0 bases; bases outside gene matches: 8. There are 17 residues in the CDR3. CDR3 loop: CASSLVQGVWNQETQYF. Written as DNA, the CDR3 is TGTGCCAGCAGCTTAGTCCAGGGGGTTTGGAACCAAGAGACCCAGTACTTC.

V and J are TRBV27 and TRBJ1-2; D possibly corresponds to TRBD1 (5 bases). Trimming cost V 1 base and J 6 bases, with 15 bases left between them. Germline CDR1 and CDR2: MNHEY and SMNVEV (reference sequence). The length of the CDR3 is 15 residues. CDR3 nucleotides: TGTGCCAGCAGTTTATGGGGTCGGGGACTAGATGGCTACACCTTC. Residues: CASSLWGRGLDGYTF.

The V call is TRBV7-9, the J call TRBJ2-2, with 7 bases aligning to TRBD2. The length of the CDR3 is 14 residues. V lost 4 bases to trimming and J lost 5 bases; unmatched junction nucleotides: 4. Germline CDR1 and CDR2: SEHNR and FQNEAQ (reference sequence). CDR3 sequence reads: CASSSAGDTGELFF. The CDR3 nucleotides read TGTGCCAGCAGCTCCGCGGGGGATACCGGGGAGCTGTTTTTT.

The rearrangement links TRBV30 to TRBJ1-2, with D tentatively TRBD1 (6 bases). The V gene's germline CDR1 is GTSNPN and CDR2 SVGIG (reference sequence). There are 17 residues in the CDR3. The V and J ends lost 5 bases and 8 bases respectively, with 30 bases between them. For the CDR3, the DNA is TGTGCCTGGGACCGCCTTGCCACAGGGCCCCGCGCCGGGGGCTACACCTTC. Encoded protein: CAWDRLATGPRAGGYTF. Full variable domain (missing parts from reference TRBV30 and TRBJ1-2): SQTIHQWPATLVQPVGSPLSLECTVEGTSNPNLYWYRQAAGRGLQLLFYSVGIGQISSEVPQNLSASRPQDRQFILSSKKLLLSDSGFYLCAWDRLATGPRAGGYTFGSGTRLTVV.

This clone was found a few times. The J gene is TRBJ1-4, the V gene TRBV5-4, with 8 bases that match TRBD1. Losses at the gene ends were 4 bases for V and 3 bases for J; bases not matched to a gene: 8. Germline CDR1 is SGHNT and CDR2 is YYREEE (reference sequence). There are 16 residues in the CDR3. CDR3 protein: CASSLSDRGPNEKLFF. The CDR3 bases are TGTGCCAGCAGCCTCTCCGACAGGGGCCCTAATGAAAAACTGTTTTTT.

The rearrangement links TRBV29-1 to TRBJ2-7; TRBD2 matches 7 bases. Germline lookup yields CDR1 SQVTM and CDR2 ANQGSEA. V lost 7 bases to trimming and J lost 6 bases; unmatched junction nucleotides: 6. CDR3 length: 11 residues. The CDR3 region has the DNA TGCAGCGCGGGAGGTGGGGGCGAGCAGTACTTC. Translated, it gives CSAGGGGEQYF.

The chain is built from TRBV2 and TRBJ2-3; perhaps TRBD1 as D (6 bases). Trimming removed 10 bases from V and 3 bases from J, with 11 bases in between. The CDR3 consists of 12 residues. Germline V CDR1 and CDR2: SNHLY, FYNNEI. Written as DNA, the CDR3 is TGTGCCACAGGGGATACTACAGATACGCAGTATTTT. Protein product: CATGDTTDTQYF.

The rearrangement uses TRBV2 and TRBJ2-3, with 7 bases aligning to TRBD1. This CDR3 is built from 15 residues. Looked up from germline, CDR1 is SNHLY and CDR2 is FYNNEI. J gave up 4 bases and V 4 bases, and 8 bases lay outside the gene matches. Here the CDR3 DNA reads TGTGCCAGCAGTGCTCAGGGGGTAAAGGCAGATACGCAGTATTTT. This codes for CASSAQGVKADTQYF.

This clone was counted between two and nine times. V gene TRBV19 combines with J gene TRBJ2-7; possibly TRBD1 for D (6 bases). This CDR3 comprises 12 residues. Germline CDR1 LNHDA, CDR2 SQIVND (reference sequence). The V end lost 10 bases, the J end lost 6 bases, and 16 bases lay between the germline ends. The CDR3 spells CATSGGLSEQYF. The CDR3 bases are TGTGCCACAAGTGGGGGCCTCAGCGAGCAGTACTTC.

This clone was picked up a small number of times. The genes are TRBV7-2 and TRBJ1-4; 11 positions match TRBD1. V was pared by 6 bases and J by 5 bases, with 2 bases of the junction left unmatched. The CDR3 is made up of 14 amino acids. Germline V lookup: CDR1 SGHTA, CDR2 FQGNSA. For the CDR3, the DNA is TGTGCCAGCAGTCGGGACAGGGGGAATGAAAAACTGTTTTTT. Its translation: CASSRDRGNEKLFF.

The chain links TRBV9 to TRBJ1-6; possible D gene TRBD1, 5 bases. Germline V gives CDR1 SGDLS, CDR2 YYNGEE. The CDR3 consists of 15 residues. Deletions cut 4 bases from V and 10 bases from J, with 18 bases between. CDR3 nucleotide sequence: TGTGCCAGCAGCCATTGGGTGGGGCGATTGTCACCCCTCCACTTT. It translates to CASSHWVGRLSPLHF.

This clone was seen a few times. The chain couples TRBV5-1 to TRBJ2-5, with 7 bases lining up with TRBD1. The length of the CDR3 is 13 residues. V trimming: 6 bases; J trimming: 5 bases; junction bases outside the gene matches: 7. Germline V gene data show CDR1 as SGHRS and CDR2 as YFSETQ. The CDR3 loop is CASTQGTRETQYF. The CDR3 DNA reads as TGCGCCAGCACACAGGGGACCCGGGAGACCCAGTACTTC.